These 5 T cell receptor beta chains originate from one sample sequenced in a study of preoperative IRX-2 immunotherapy in early breast cancer. Treatment of the sample: preoperative locoregional IRX-2 cytokine immunotherapy. Clones were sequenced by immunoSEQ multiplex PCR, and TCRdb holds only the in-frame ones, with some missing. The sample lists under 20,000 clones; around four fifths were seen once. Specimen: lymph node tissue, collected after IRX-2 immunotherapy. All receptors derive from a human donor with breast cancer.

The chain employs TRBV12-5 and TRBJ1-3, with 7 bases fitting TRBD1. Germline-derived CDR1 and CDR2 are LGHNT and FRNRAP. The CDR3 is 13 amino acids. The CDR3 sequence is CASTTGAGNTIYF. In nucleotides, the CDR3 is TGTGCCAGCACCACAGGGGCTGGAAACACCATATATTTT.

The chain has TRBV5-1 and TRBJ2-1; 8 nucleotides agree with TRBD2. Germline assignment: CDR1 SGHRS and CDR2 YFSETQ. V shed 4 bases, J shed 2 bases, and the junction held 5 bases outside the gene matches. CDR3 length: 15 residues. In DNA, the CDR3 is TGCGCCAGCAGCATACTAGCGGACCCCTACAATGAGCAGTTCTTC. This gives the protein CASSILADPYNEQFF.

This rearrangement joins TRBV19 to TRBJ2-5; TRBD1 or TRBD2 may be the D gene (7 bases each). The CDR3 extends over 13 amino acids. The V gene lost 8 bases and the J gene lost 5 bases, with 15 bases spanning the gap. Germline loops: CDR1 LNHDA, CDR2 SQIVND (reference sequence). In DNA, the CDR3 is TGTGCCAGTTCCACAGGGGACTACGAGACCCAGTACTTC. Residues: CASSTGDYETQYF.

This clone appeared once. This rearrangement joins TRBV18 to TRBJ1-3; D is undetermined. Per the germline V gene, CDR1 is KGHSH and CDR2 is LQKENI. This CDR3 spans 16 amino acids. V lost 2 bases to trimming and J lost 0 bases, with 11 bases between them. The CDR3 reads CASSPYDTSSGNTIYF. The DNA of the CDR3 is TGTGCCAGCTCACCATACGACACCAGCTCTGGAAACACCATATATTTT. Full variable domain (rest looked up from reference TRBV18 and TRBJ1-3): NAGVMQNPRHLVRRRGQEARLRCSPMKGHSHVYWYRQLPEEGLKFMVYLQKENIIDESGMPKERFSAEFPKEGPSILRIQQVVRGDSAAYFCASSPYDTSSGNTIYFGEGSWLTVV.

The chain is built from TRBV1 and TRBJ2-7; TRBD2, the table's D call, lacks a check against the DNA. TRBV1 is labeled a pseudogene. The CDR3 extends over 15 amino acids. CDR3 nucleotide sequence: TGCGCCAGCAGCCAAGAGGGGGGGCGGTTGGACGAGCAGTACTTC. Translated: CASSQEGGRLDEQYF.